This TCR beta chain was sequenced for a study of blood T cells in healthy people across ages. The second PCR ran roughly 6 to 11 cycles with a sample-barcoded 5' primer and J-beta primers. The template-switch adaptor, which had 12 random nucleotides, put a tag on each cDNA molecule. There were at least 2.5 million CDR3-containing paired-end reads obtained from each sample. TCRdb re-analysed the 5' RACE reads in MiXCR, keeping a single row per CDR3 protein. Found here are about 1.8 million distinct CDR3 sequences, about 50% of them singletons; the top ten hold 2.1%. As concerns this clonotype: One end of the junction is discordant with germline, which a read error may explain.

The CDR3 runs 15 residues. Per germline, CDR1 SGDLS and CDR2 YYNGEE. The chain employs TRBV9 and TRBJ2-4; D may be TRBD1 or TRBD2 (6 bases each). The J call may be incorrect, as the DNA end agrees better with TRBJ2-5. The TCR sequence derives from a middle-aged woman in good health. The sequenced material came from blood. The CDR3 region is CTSSVAGGTQETQYF. CDR3 sequence (DNA): TGTACCAGCAGCGTAGCTGGGGGGACACAAGAGACCCAGTACTTC.